What follows describes a single T cell receptor beta chain. The CDR3 spans 14 residues. J lost 9 bases, V lost 1 base, and 6 bases had no gene match. Germline CDR1 is SGHDN and CDR2 is FVKESK. Generated by immunoSEQ multiplex PCR, the TCRdb table keeps only in-frame clones and is missing some. This sample has tens of thousands of clones; roughly 93% occur once, and the top ten carry about 2.5%. This sample was taken from a study of T cell changes during pregnancy in multiple sclerosis. Sequences were derived from peripheral blood, sampled in the third trimester of pregnancy. This clonotype was obtained from a female donor with multiple sclerosis, enrolled in a pregnancy study. The chain employs TRBV14 and TRBJ2-1; TRBD1 agrees at 7 bases. CDR3 residues: CASSQAGGQSEQFF. CDR3 DNA: TGTGCCAGCAGCCAAGCAGGGGGTCAGAGTGAGCAGTTCTTC.